Sequencing of this T cell receptor beta chain was carried out in a study of T cell responses to AZD1222 COVID-19 vaccine. Sequencing used immunoSEQ multiplex PCR; TCRdb keeps in-frame clones, though not all of them. Of 130,000 or so clones in the sample, roughly 93% are singletons; the top ten hold 5.5% to 8%. The CDR3 loop spans 13 amino acids. Germline CDR1 is SEHNR and CDR2 is FQNEAQ (reference sequence). V gave up 3 bases and J gave up 3 bases, with 8 bases separating them. This receptor was obtained from an adult in good health. Specimen: peripheral blood, collected on day 0 of AZD1222 vaccination. This chain connects TRBV7-9 to TRBJ2-5; D is ambiguous. CDR3 sequence (DNA): TGTGCCAGCAGCTTGGGTCAGAAAGAGACCCAGTACTTC. Amino acids: CASSLGQKETQYF. Full variable domain (missing parts from reference TRBV7-9 and TRBJ2-5): DTGVSQNPRHKITKRGQNVTFRCDPISEHNRLYWYRQTLGQGPEFLTYFQNEAQLEKSRLLSDRFSAERPKGSFSTLEIQRTEQGDSAMYLCASSLGQKETQYFGPGTRLLVL.